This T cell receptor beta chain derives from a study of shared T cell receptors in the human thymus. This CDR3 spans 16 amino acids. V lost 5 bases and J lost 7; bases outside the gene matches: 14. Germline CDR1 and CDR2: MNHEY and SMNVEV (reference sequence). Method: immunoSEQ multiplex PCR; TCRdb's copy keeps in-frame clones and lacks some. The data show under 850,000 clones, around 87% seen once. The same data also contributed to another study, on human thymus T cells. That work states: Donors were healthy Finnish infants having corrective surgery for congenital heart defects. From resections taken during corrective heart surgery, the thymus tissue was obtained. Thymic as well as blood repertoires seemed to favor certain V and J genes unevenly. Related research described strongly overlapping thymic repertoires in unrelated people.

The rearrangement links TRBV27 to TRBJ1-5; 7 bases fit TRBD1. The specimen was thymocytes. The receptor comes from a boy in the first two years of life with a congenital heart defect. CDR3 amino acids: CASSTSGGGIGQPQHF. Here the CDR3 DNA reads TGTGCCAGCAGTACCTCAGGAGGGGGCATAGGGCAGCCCCAGCATTTT.